This T cell receptor (beta chain) is from a study of OX40 agonist ivuxolimab in advanced cancers. Background for the entire study: Ivuxolimab was an agonistic, fully human IgG2 monoclonal antibody directed against OX40 (CD134), a costimulatory receptor. Intravenous ivuxolimab was administered to patients every 2 weeks at six dose levels: 0.01, 0.1, 0.3, 1.5, 3 and 10 mg/kg. Of the approximately 50 patients in dose escalation, some 20 had hepatocellular carcinoma, roughly 15 had melanoma, 9 had renal cell carcinoma and 9 had head and neck cancer. In the dose-escalation cohort, roughly 80% of patients were male, and the mean age was roughly 60 years, with a range of about 23 to 80. Patients were allowed to have had prior anti-PD-1, anti-PD-L1 or anti-CTLA-4 therapy, and around 40% of the dose-escalation patients had previously received checkpoint inhibitors. Partial responses occurred in three dose-escalation patients: two with cutaneous melanoma and one with hepatocellular carcinoma. The point of sequencing TCRbeta in the periphery was to test whether ivuxolimab changed TCR sequence diversity and drove clonal T-cell expansion. The monotherapy dose-escalation portion (N of about 50 patients) of the phase I ivuxolimab trial is reported in the paper.

With regard to this clone: This clone's antigen is unknown. The record has no base qualities; no much larger clone is one base away.

Paper-wide results and their limitations: In partial responders in the 0.1-3.0 mg/kg groups, normalized peripheral clonal expansion was found to be among the lowest, especially among CD8+ T cells. Antigen specificity was not determined for the clonally expanded peripheral T cells. Low levels of normalized T-cell clonal expansion were also shown by some nonresponding patients. After ivuxolimab, expanded clones were on average more numerous among CD8+ T cells than among CD4+ T cells. Clonal expansion of both CD4+ and CD8+ blood T cells was observed from baseline to week 6 at doses 0.1 to 3.0 mg/kg.

Patients with a history of autoimmune disease or receiving systemic immunosuppression were excluded from the trial. Peripheral blood for TCR sequencing was collected from all dose cohorts at baseline, on cycle 4 day 1, and on cycle 7 day 1. Samples came from an open-label, multicenter, first-in-human phase I dose-escalation trial of ivuxolimab. The trial enrolled adults with locally advanced or metastatic head and neck squamous cell, hepatocellular, melanoma or renal cell carcinoma. Before TCR sequencing, CD4+ and CD8+ T cells were separately sorted from peripheral blood. Genomic DNA was isolated from the sorted cells so that the TCRbeta CDR3 region could be sequenced. TCRbeta CDR3 regions were sequenced using the immunoSEQ Assay. TCRdb obtained this table from immuneACCESS and retained in-frame rearrangements with V and J assigned. These tables miss some clones; where compared with another copy, unresolved V genes account for less than half of the shortfall, and the remainder is unexplained. The sample table contains 60,000 or so clones; only one count was recorded for approximately 86% of them. Of the sample, about 4.8% falls within the top ten clones.

Reading from cysteine to phenylalanine, the CDR3 counts 14 amino acids. Only CDR3 DNA remains: 42 bases, in frame from the first base. Trimming removed 3 bases from V and 1 base from J; the gene matches leave 1 base unexplained. Per the germline V gene, SGHTA is the CDR1 and FQGNSA is the CDR2. The input for sequencing was CD4+ or CD8+ T cells sorted from blood, taken in a trial of the OX40 agonist ivuxolimab. This sequence was found in an adult with an advanced solid tumor such as melanoma, head and neck, liver or kidney cancer. The chain couples TRBV7-2 to TRBJ2-5; 8 middle bases align to TRBD1. DNA sequence: TGTGCCAGCAGCTTCAGGGGGCCCCAAGAGACCCAGTACTTC. The encoded protein is CASSFRGPQETQYF.